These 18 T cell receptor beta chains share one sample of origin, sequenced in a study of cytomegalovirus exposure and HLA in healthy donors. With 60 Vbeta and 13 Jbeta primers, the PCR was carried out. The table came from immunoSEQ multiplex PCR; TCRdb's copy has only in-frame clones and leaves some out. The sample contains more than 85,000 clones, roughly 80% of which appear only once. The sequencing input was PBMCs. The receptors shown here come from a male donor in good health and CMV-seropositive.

The CDR3 nucleotides read TGTGCCAGCAGCCCAAAGGCGGGAGGGCCGGTCGAGCAGTACTTC. This gives the protein CASSPKAGGPVEQYF. The chain carries TRBV7-2 and TRBJ2-7, with 9 positions matching TRBD2. The junction had 11 bases not matched to a gene; V was cut back by 5 bases and J by 6 bases. Germline CDR1 SGHTA, CDR2 FQGNSA. CDR3 length: 15 amino acids. Full variable domain (rest looked up from reference TRBV7-2 and TRBJ2-7): GAGVSQSPSNKVTEKGKDVELRCDPISGHTALYWYRQSLGQGLEFLIYFQGNSAPDKSGLPSDRFSAERTGGSVSTLTIQRTQQEDSAVYLCASSPKAGGPVEQYFGPGTRLTVT.

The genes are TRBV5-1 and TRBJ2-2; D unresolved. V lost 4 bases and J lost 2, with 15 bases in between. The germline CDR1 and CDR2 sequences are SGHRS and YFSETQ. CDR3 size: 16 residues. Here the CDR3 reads CASSLHSQINTGELFF. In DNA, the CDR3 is TGCGCCAGCAGCCTCCACAGCCAGATTAACACCGGGGAGCTGTTTTTT. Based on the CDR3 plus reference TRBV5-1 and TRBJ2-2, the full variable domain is KAGVTQTPRYLIKTRGQQVTLSCSPISGHRSVSWYQQTPGQGLQFLFEYFSETQRNKGNFPGRFSGRQFSNSRSEMNVSTLELGDSALYLCASSLHSQINTGELFFGEGSRLTVL.

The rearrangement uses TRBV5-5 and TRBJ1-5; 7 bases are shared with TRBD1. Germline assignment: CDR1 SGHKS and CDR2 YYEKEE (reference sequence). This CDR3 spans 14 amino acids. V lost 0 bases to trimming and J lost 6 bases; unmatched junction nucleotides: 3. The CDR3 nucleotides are TGTGCCAGCAGCTTGGTGACAGGGAGTCAGCCCCAGCATTTT. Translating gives CASSLVTGSQPQHF. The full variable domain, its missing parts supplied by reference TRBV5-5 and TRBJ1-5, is DAGVTQSPTHLIKTRGQQVTLRCSPISGHKSVSWYQQVLGQGPQFIFQYYEKEERGRGNFPDRFSARQFPNYSSELNVNALLLGDSALYLCASSLVTGSQPQHFGDGTRLSIL.

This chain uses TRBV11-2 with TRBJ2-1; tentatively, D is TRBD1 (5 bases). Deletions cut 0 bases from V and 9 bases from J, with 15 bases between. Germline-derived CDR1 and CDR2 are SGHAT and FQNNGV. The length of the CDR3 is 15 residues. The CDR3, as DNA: TGTGCCAGCAGCTTAGATAGGCAGGGTTTCGTTGAGCAGTTCTTC. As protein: CASSLDRQGFVEQFF.

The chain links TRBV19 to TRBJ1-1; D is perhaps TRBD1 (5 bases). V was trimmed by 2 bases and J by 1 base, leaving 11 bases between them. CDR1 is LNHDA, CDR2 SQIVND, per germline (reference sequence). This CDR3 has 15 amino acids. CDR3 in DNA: TGTGCCAGTAGTATAAGGGGAAGCCAGAACACTGAAGCTTTCTTT. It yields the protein CASSIRGSQNTEAFF.

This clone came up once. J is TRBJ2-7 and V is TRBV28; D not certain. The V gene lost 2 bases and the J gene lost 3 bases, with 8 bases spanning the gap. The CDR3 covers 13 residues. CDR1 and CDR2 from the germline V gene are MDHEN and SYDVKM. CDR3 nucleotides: TGTGCCAGCAGTTTAGCTACTAACTACGAGCAGTACTTC. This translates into CASSLATNYEQYF.

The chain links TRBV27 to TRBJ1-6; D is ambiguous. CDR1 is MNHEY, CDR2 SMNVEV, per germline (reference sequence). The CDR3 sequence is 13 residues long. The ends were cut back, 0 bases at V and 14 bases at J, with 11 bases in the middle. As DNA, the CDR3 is TGTGCCAGCAGTTTATCCTCGGGTTGGGCCCTCCACTTT. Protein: CASSLSSGWALHF.

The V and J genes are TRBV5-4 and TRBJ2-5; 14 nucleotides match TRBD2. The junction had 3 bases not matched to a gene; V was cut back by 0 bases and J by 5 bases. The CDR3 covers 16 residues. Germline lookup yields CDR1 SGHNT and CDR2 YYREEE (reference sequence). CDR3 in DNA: TGTGCCAGCAGCTTGGAGGGACTAGCGGGAGCGGAGACCCAGTACTTC. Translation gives CASSLEGLAGAETQYF.

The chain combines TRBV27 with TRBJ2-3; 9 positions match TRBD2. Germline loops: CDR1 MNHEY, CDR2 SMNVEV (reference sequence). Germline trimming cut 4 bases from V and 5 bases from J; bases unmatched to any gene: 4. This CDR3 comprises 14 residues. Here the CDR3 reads CASSSQREEDTQYF. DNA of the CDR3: TGTGCCAGCAGTTCCCAGCGGGAGGAAGATACGCAGTATTTT.

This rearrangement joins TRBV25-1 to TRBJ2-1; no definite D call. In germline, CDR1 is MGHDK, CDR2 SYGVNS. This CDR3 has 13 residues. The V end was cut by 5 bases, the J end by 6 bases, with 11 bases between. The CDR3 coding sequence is TGTGCCAGCAGTCATAACCTACTCAATGAGCAGTTCTTC. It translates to CASSHNLLNEQFF.

CDR3 DNA: TGCGCCAGCAGCTTATCGGGGGGGCAAAACTCTGGAAACACCATATATTTT. Its protein is CASSLSGGQNSGNTIYF. V and J are TRBV5-1 and TRBJ1-3, with D maybe TRBD1 (6 bases). Germline loops: CDR1 SGHRS, CDR2 YFSETQ. V was trimmed by 2 bases and J by 0 bases, leaving 15 bases between them. The CDR3 totals 17 residues.

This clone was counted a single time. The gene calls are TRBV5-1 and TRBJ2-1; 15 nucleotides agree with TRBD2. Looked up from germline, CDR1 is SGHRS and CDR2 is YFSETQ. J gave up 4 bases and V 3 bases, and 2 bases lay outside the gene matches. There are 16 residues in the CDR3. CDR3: CASSSGTSGGYNEQFF. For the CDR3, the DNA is TGCGCCAGCAGCTCCGGGACTAGCGGGGGGTACAATGAGCAGTTCTTC. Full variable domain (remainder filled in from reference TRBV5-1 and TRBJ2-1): KAGVTQTPRYLIKTRGQQVTLSCSPISGHRSVSWYQQTPGQGLQFLFEYFSETQRNKGNFPGRFSGRQFSNSRSEMNVSTLELGDSALYLCASSSGTSGGYNEQFFGPGTRLTVL.

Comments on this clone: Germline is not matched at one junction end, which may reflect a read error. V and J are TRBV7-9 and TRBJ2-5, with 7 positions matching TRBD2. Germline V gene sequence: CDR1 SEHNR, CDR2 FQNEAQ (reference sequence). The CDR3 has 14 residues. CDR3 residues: CASSQDRRGGYQYF. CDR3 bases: TGCGCCAGCAGCCAAGATCGGCGGGGAGGGTACCAGTACTTC.

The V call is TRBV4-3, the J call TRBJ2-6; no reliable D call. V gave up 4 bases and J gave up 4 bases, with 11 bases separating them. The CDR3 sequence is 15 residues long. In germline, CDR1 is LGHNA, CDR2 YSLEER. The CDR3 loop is CASSPRHPGANVLTF. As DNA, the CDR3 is TGCGCCAGCAGCCCGCGGCATCCGGGGGCCAACGTCCTGACTTTC.

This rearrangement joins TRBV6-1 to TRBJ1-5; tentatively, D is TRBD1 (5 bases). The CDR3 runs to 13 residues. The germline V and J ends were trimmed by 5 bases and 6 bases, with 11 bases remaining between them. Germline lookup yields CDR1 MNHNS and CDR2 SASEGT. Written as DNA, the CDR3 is TGTGCCAGCAGTCGGACAAGGCTTCAGCCCCAGCATTTT. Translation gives CASSRTRLQPQHF.

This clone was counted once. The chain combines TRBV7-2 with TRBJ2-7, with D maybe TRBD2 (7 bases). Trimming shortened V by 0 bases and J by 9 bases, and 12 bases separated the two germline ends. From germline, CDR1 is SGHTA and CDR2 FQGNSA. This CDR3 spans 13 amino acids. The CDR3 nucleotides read TGTGCCAGCAGCTTAGCGGGAGGGGGTGTGCAGTACTTC. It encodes CASSLAGGGVQYF.

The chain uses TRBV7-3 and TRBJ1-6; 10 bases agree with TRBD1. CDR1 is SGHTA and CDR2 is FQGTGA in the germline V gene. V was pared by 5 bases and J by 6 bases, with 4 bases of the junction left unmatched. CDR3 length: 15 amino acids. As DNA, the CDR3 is TGTGCCAGCAGCGACAGGGGGCTCGGTAATTCACCCCTCCACTTT. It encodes CASSDRGLGNSPLHF.

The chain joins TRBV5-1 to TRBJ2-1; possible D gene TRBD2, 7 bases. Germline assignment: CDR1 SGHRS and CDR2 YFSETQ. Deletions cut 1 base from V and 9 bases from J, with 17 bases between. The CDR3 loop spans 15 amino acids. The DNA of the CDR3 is TGCGCCAGCAGCTTGCTGCTAGCGGAGGGGGGTGAGCAGTTCTTC. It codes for CASSLLLAEGGEQFF.